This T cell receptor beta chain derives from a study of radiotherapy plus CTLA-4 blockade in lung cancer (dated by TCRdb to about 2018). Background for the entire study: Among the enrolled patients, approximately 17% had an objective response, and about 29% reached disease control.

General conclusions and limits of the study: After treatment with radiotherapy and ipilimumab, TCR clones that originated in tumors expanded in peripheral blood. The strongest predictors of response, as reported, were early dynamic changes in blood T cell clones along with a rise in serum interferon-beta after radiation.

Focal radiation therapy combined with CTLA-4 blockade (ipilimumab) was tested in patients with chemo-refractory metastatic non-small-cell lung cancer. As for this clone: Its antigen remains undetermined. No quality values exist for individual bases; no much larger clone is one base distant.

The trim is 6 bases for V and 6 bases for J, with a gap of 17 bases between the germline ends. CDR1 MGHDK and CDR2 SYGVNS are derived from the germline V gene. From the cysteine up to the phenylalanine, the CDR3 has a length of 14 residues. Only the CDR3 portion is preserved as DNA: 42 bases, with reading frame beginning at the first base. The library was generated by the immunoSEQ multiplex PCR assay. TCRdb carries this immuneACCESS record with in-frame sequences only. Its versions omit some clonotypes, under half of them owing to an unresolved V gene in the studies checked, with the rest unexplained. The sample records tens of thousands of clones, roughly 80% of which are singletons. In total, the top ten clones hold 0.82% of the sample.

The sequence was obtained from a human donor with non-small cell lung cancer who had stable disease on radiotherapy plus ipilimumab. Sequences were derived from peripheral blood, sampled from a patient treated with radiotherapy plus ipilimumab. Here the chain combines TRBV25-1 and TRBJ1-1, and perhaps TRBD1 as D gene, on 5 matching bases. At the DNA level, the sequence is TGTGCCAGCAGACGACAGAGGAGCGAAGCTGAAGCTTTCTTT. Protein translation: CASRRQRSEAEAFF.